This record concerns one TCR beta chain sequence. The sample comes from a study of T cells after yellow fever vaccination. The TCR cDNA carried a universal primer site and UMIs from 5'RACE template switching. TCRdb redid the calling of the 5' RACE reads with MiXCR, one entry per CDR3 protein. Of 120,000 or so distinct CDR3 sequences listed, 13% to 15% are singletons. V lost 5 bases and J 0 bases, leaving 16 bases between the germline ends. CDR1 is SEHNR and CDR2 is FQNEAQ in the germline V gene (reference sequence). The CDR3 is made up of 16 amino acids. The TCR sequence derives from a man between 18 and 29 years old who received the YFV17D yellow fever vaccine. This material consisted of CD8+ T cells sorted from PBMCs, taken 5 days after the yellow fever booster vaccination. The genes are TRBV7-9 and TRBJ1-1; a possible D gene is TRBD1 (6 bases). The CDR3 reads CASSPGMGALNTEAFF. Here the CDR3 DNA reads TGTGCCAGCAGCCCCGGCATGGGGGCATTGAACACTGAAGCTTTCTTT.